These 30 T cell receptor beta chains originate from one sample sequenced in a study of breast tumors, draining lymph nodes, adjacent tissues. The lymph nodes were axillary draining lymph nodes from breast cancer patients. TCRdb reprocessed the multiplex PCR reads via MiXCR and lists one record per CDR3 protein. The table shows 150,000 to 200,000 distinct CDR3 sequences, with 33% occurring only once. Sequenced material: axillary lymph node tissue. The receptors shown here come from a female donor with breast cancer. Some clones in this sample may be carry-over from other donors' samples.

This clonotype occurred many times. The gene calls are TRBV20-1 and TRBJ2-2; D is perhaps TRBD1 (6 bases). Germline V lookup: CDR1 DFQATT, CDR2 SNEGSKA (reference sequence). V lost 5 bases to trimming and J lost 2 bases, with 15 bases between them. The CDR3 has 15 amino acids. CDR3 protein: CSAPRQATNTGELFF. The CDR3, as DNA: TGCAGTGCTCCTAGACAGGCGACTAACACCGGGGAGCTGTTTTTT.

This clonotype appeared many times. The chain has TRBV20-1 and TRBJ2-1, with 9 bases matching TRBD2. This CDR3 contains 14 residues. Per the germline V gene, CDR1 is DFQATT and CDR2 is SNEGSKA (reference sequence). J gave up 4 bases and V 2 bases, and 3 bases lay outside the gene matches. CDR3 in DNA: TGCAGTGCTAGACGGCTAGCGGGGTACAATGAGCAGTTCTTC. As protein: CSARRLAGYNEQFF.

The chain's CDR3 is CASSESRANEQYF. The CDR3 DNA sequence: TGTGCCAGCAGTGAATCCAGGGCGAACGAGCAGTACTTC. The rearrangement joins TRBV25-1 to TRBJ2-7; the D gene is possibly TRBD1 (5 bases). V was pared by 1 base and J by 5 bases, with 9 bases between. CDR3 length equals 13 residues. Germline values: CDR1 MGHDK, CDR2 SYGVNS.

This clonotype was counted at least ten times. The chain links TRBV7-3 to TRBJ1-2, with D tentatively TRBD1 (6 bases). V lost 4 bases to trimming and J lost 8 bases, with 14 bases between them. There are 13 residues in the CDR3. Germline lookup yields CDR1 SGHTA and CDR2 FQGTGA. The CDR3 coding sequence is TGTGCCAGCAGCTCCGGGGGACACAGAGGCTACACCTTC. Translating gives CASSSGGHRGYTF.

The V call is TRBV19, the J call TRBJ1-4; TRBD1 is a possible D gene (5 bases). V lost 11 bases and J 7 bases, leaving 20 bases between the germline ends. Germline V gene data show CDR1 as LNHDA and CDR2 as SQIVND (reference sequence). The CDR3 has 14 residues. CDR3 sequence: CASSNVGAREKLFF. CDR3 nucleotide sequence: TGTGCCTCCTCAAACGTCGGGGCGCGTGAAAAACTGTTTTTT. The whole variable domain, filled in from reference TRBV19 and TRBJ1-4, reads DGGITQSPKYLFRKEGQNVTLSCEQNLNHDAMYWYRQDPGQGLRLIYYSQIVNDFQKGDIAEGYSVSREKKESFPLTVTSAQKNPTAFYLCASSNVGAREKLFFGSGTQLSVL.

This clonotype was recorded many times. The V and J genes are TRBV6-2 or TRBV6-3 and TRBJ2-1; 9 positions agree with TRBD2. The CDR3 extends over 19 amino acids. After removal of 7 bases from V and 5 bases from J, the junction contained 21 bases not matched to a gene. Germline-derived CDR1 and CDR2 are MNHEY and SVGEGT. As DNA, the CDR3 is TGTGCCAGCATGGGAACTAGCGGGCCTCGAGGGCATATCGACAATGAGCAGTTCTTC. Translation: CASMGTSGPRGHIDNEQFF.

This clonotype was recorded at least ten times. The gene calls are TRBV2 and TRBJ2-5, with D perhaps TRBD1 or TRBD2 (5 bases each). Per the germline V gene, CDR1 is SNHLY and CDR2 is FYNNEI. The CDR3 is 13 residues long. Trimming pared 7 bases from V and 2 bases from J, leaving 11 bases between. CDR3 protein: CASTPGPQETQYF. The DNA for the CDR3 is TGTGCCAGCACCCCGGGACCTCAAGAGACCCAGTACTTC.

The CDR3 coding sequence is TGCAGTGCTTCCAGGGATGGGCGAGCTGGAAACACCATATATTTT. Translated: CSASRDGRAGNTIYF. The gene calls are TRBV20-1 and TRBJ1-3; D is perhaps TRBD1 (5 bases). The ends were cut back, 5 bases at V and 2 bases at J, with 16 bases in the middle. The germline V gene has CDR1 DFQATT and CDR2 SNEGSKA (reference sequence). This CDR3 region has 15 residues.

This clonotype was picked up many times. The rearrangement links TRBV24-1 to TRBJ2-1, with D perhaps being TRBD1 or TRBD2 (5 bases each). Germline V lookup: CDR1 KGHDR, CDR2 SFDVKD. The ends were cut back, 4 bases at V and 6 bases at J, with 12 bases in the middle. CDR3 length: 14 amino acids. In nucleotides, the CDR3 is TGTGCCACCAGTGAAACCGGGACCGGCAATGAGCAGTTCTTC. It is translated as CATSETGTGNEQFF.

This clonotype has ten or more counts. V gene TRBV19 combines with J gene TRBJ1-2, with TRBD1 identical over 11 bases. Per germline, CDR1 LNHDA and CDR2 SQIVND (reference sequence). The CDR3 sequence is 15 residues long. J gave up 4 bases and V 2 bases, and 3 bases lay outside the gene matches. CDR3 nucleotide sequence: TGTGCCAGTAGTATACCGGGGACAGGGGGCTATGGCTACACCTTC. Amino acids: CASSIPGTGGYGYTF. Full variable domain (rest looked up from reference TRBV19 and TRBJ1-2): DGGITQSPKYLFRKEGQNVTLSCEQNLNHDAMYWYRQDPGQGLRLIYYSQIVNDFQKGDIAEGYSVSREKKESFPLTVTSAQKNPTAFYLCASSIPGTGGYGYTFGSGTRLTVV.

This clonotype has at least ten counts. The rearrangement uses TRBV29-1 and TRBJ2-5; either TRBD1 or TRBD2 may fit D (6 bases each). The CDR3 has 12 amino acids. In germline, CDR1 is SQVTM, CDR2 ANQGSEA. The V end was cut by 7 bases, the J end by 5 bases, with 14 bases between. The CDR3 sequence: CSGLLGGETQYF. Here the CDR3 DNA reads TGCAGCGGGCTATTGGGGGGCGAGACCCAGTACTTC.

In its sample, this clonotype was seen many times. A read error may account for a junction end that differs from germline. The rearrangement links TRBV4-1 to TRBJ2-7, with D perhaps matching TRBD1 (5 bases). CDR3 length: 15 amino acids. From germline, CDR1 is MGHRA and CDR2 YSYEKL. CDR3 residues: CASSQAQGTLYEQYF. The CDR3 DNA reads TGCGCCAGCAGTCAAGCCCAGGGAACGTTATACGAGCAGTACTTC.

This clonotype occurred many times. This chain links TRBV12-3 or TRBV12-4 with TRBJ1-2; 7 bases line up with TRBD1. The V segment lost 6 bases and the J segment 4 bases; nucleotides outside the gene matches: 8. The CDR3 spans 14 residues. The CDR3 DNA sequence: TGTGCCAGCAGGAGAGACAGGGAAGGCTATGGCTACACCTTC. It yields the protein CASRRDREGYGYTF.

This clonotype was picked up many times. CDR3 bases: TGTGCCATCAGTAAGCAGGGAGAGTCTGGCTACACCTTC. Translating it yields CAISKQGESGYTF. This chain joins TRBV10-3 and TRBJ1-2, with a possible D match to TRBD1 (5 bases). Trimming shortened V by 5 bases and J by 7 bases, and 14 bases separated the two germline ends. Germline V gives CDR1 ENHRY, CDR2 SYGVKD. The CDR3 length is 13 residues.

In its sample, this clonotype was seen many times. The genes are TRBV5-4 and TRBJ2-5; D is perhaps TRBD2 (5 bases). The CDR3 is 15 amino acids. Per the germline V gene, CDR1 is SGHNT and CDR2 is YYREEE (reference sequence). V was shortened by 7 bases and J by 5 bases, with 21 bases between the two germline ends. CDR3 DNA sequence: TGTGCCAGCGGATCCGCGGGTCCGAATTTGGAGACCCAGTACTTC. Translating it yields CASGSAGPNLETQYF.

The chain recombines TRBV2 with TRBJ2-7, with TRBD1 matching over 8 bases. Germline values: CDR1 SNHLY, CDR2 FYNNEI. CDR3 length: 15 amino acids. V was clipped by 6 bases and J by 1 base; unmatched bases: 8. The CDR3 reads CASSAPGQDSYEQYF. The CDR3 nucleotides are TGTGCCAGCAGCGCCCCGGGACAGGATTCCTACGAGCAGTACTTC.

This clonotype was counted many times. The chain joins TRBV6-1 to TRBJ2-1, with a tentative D call TRBD1 (6 bases). CDR3 length: 16 residues. In germline, CDR1 is MNHNS, CDR2 SASEGT. Trimming shortened V by 3 bases and J by 7 bases, and 19 bases separated the two germline ends. DNA of the CDR3: TGTGCCAGCAGTGATAGAACTACAGGGTATCGAAATGAGCAGTTCTTC. Amino acids: CASSDRTTGYRNEQFF.

There are many counts of this clonotype. V usage is TRBV9 and J usage is TRBJ2-7, with TRBD1 identical over 7 bases. The V gene's germline CDR1 is SGDLS and CDR2 YYNGEE. The ends lost 1 base at V and 3 bases at J; junction bases unmatched: 7. This CDR3 comprises 15 residues. The CDR3 DNA is TGTGCCAGCAGCGTACGGGACAGCCTCCTCTACGAGCAGTACTTC. It specifies CASSVRDSLLYEQYF.

This clonotype has at least ten counts. In DNA form, the CDR3 reads TGTGCCAGCAGTTTGGCAGGGAGCAATCAGCCCCAGCATTTT. Translating gives CASSLAGSNQPQHF. The chain uses TRBV27 and TRBJ1-5; TRBD1 is a possible D gene (5 bases). Looked up from germline, CDR1 is MNHEY and CDR2 is SMNVEV (reference sequence). The V and J ends lost 3 bases and 1 base respectively, with 7 bases between them. The CDR3 is 14 amino acids.

The rearrangement uses TRBV2 and TRBJ2-3; possibly TRBD1 or TRBD2 for D (7 bases each). The CDR3 is made up of 18 amino acids. Germline-derived CDR1 and CDR2 are SNHLY and FYNNEI. The V and J ends lost 6 bases and 5 bases respectively, with 27 bases between them. The CDR3 nucleotides are TGTGCCAGCAGGGCACAGGGGCGGGGGACCGGGCAGCGAGATACGCAGTATTTT. Translating gives CASRAQGRGTGQRDTQYF. Filled out from reference TRBV2 and TRBJ2-3, the complete variable domain reads EPEVTQTPSHQVTQMGQEVILRCVPISNHLYFYWYRQILGQKVEFLVSFYNNEISEKSEIFDDQFSVERPDGSNFTLKIRSTKLEDSAMYFCASRAQGRGTGQRDTQYFGPGTRLTVL.

This clonotype was recorded many times. The chain recombines TRBV7-2 with TRBJ1-2; D call uncertain. The V end was cut by 2 bases, the J end by 3 bases, with 13 bases between. Germline V gives CDR1 SGHTA, CDR2 FQGNSA. The CDR3 runs to 15 residues. CDR3 in amino acids: CASSLLRTAYYGYTF. CDR3 nucleotides: TGTGCCAGCAGCTTACTTAGGACGGCCTACTATGGCTACACCTTC.

This clonotype came up many times. The gene calls are TRBV5-8 and TRBJ2-2; tentatively, D is TRBD2 (5 bases). The CDR3 is 14 residues long. Germline CDR1 and CDR2: SGHTS and YDEGEE. V lost 4 bases and J 6 bases, leaving 13 bases between the germline ends. CDR3: CASSPARGSGELFF. The CDR3, as DNA: TGTGCCAGCAGCCCCGCGCGAGGGTCCGGGGAGCTGTTTTTT.

This clonotype was counted once. The conserved closing phenylalanine or tryptophan is absent in this CDR3, likely reflecting a read error. The genes are TRBV27 and TRBJ2-3; TRBD1 is a possible D gene (7 bases). The CDR3 spans 15 residues. Germline-derived CDR1 and CDR2 are MNHEY and SMNVEV (reference sequence). V was pared by 10 bases and J by 2 bases, with 19 bases between. The CDR3 DNA follows: TGTGCCAACACACACGGAGGGGGCTACACAGATACGCAGTATTCT. This translates into CANTHGGGYTDTQYS.

The rearrangement uses TRBV6-6 and TRBJ1-1; D remains ambiguous. This CDR3 is built from 12 residues. V was trimmed by 6 bases and J by 2 bases, leaving 7 bases between them. Germline lookup yields CDR1 MNHNY and CDR2 SVGAGI (reference sequence). CDR3 sequence reads: CASREGNTEAFF. The CDR3 DNA is TGTGCCAGCAGGGAGGGAAACACTGAAGCTTTCTTT.

This clonotype was seen a few times. The CDR3 sequence: CASSWDGSSGNTIYF. The CDR3 coding sequence is TGTGCCAGCAGCTGGGACGGATCCTCTGGAAACACCATATATTTT. This chain connects TRBV5-8 to TRBJ1-3; TRBD1 might be the D (5 bases). Trimming removed 3 bases at V and 0 bases at J, with 10 bases between. This CDR3 is 15 amino acids long. CDR1 is SGHTS, CDR2 YDEGEE, per germline. The full variable domain, with the rest looked up from reference TRBV5-8 and TRBJ1-3, is EAGVTQSPTHLIKTRGQQATLRCSPISGHTSVYWYQQALGLGLQFLLWYDEGEERNRGNFPPRFSGRQFPNYSSELNVNALELEDSALYLCASSWDGSSGNTIYFGEGSWLTVV.

This clonotype was recorded a few times. The chain recombines TRBV5-1 with TRBJ1-1, with D perhaps matching TRBD1 (6 bases). The V gene lost 1 base and the J gene lost 0 bases, with 16 bases spanning the gap. From germline, CDR1 is SGHRS and CDR2 YFSETQ. The CDR3 totals 17 residues. CDR3 region: CASSLRLAGVMNTEAFF. The CDR3 DNA follows: TGCGCCAGCAGCTTGAGGTTGGCAGGGGTAATGAACACTGAAGCTTTCTTT.

Points on this clonotype: This may arise from a read error, as a much more abundant clone is one base away. It is likely a read error, because the conserved phenylalanine at the end of the CDR3 is missing. This chain uses TRBV7-2 with TRBJ1-4; the D gene is possibly TRBD1 (6 bases). The CDR3 loop spans 14 amino acids. Germline CDR1 is SGHTA and CDR2 is FQGNSA. DNA for the CDR3: TGTGCCAGCAGTCATACAGGGACTAATGGAAAACTGTTTATT. The encoded protein is CASSHTGTNGKLFI.

This clonotype was picked up many times. The J gene is TRBJ2-7, the V gene TRBV10-2; TRBD2 is a possible D gene (5 bases). Per the germline V gene, CDR1 is WSHSY and CDR2 is SAAADI. This CDR3 region has 12 residues. The V end was cut by 10 bases, the J end by 2 bases, with 12 bases between. DNA of the CDR3: TGCGCCACCCACTCGGGGACCTACGAGCAGTACTTC. Translated, it gives CATHSGTYEQYF.

Concerning this clonotype: The junction differs from germline at one of its ends, possibly a read error. This chain links TRBV19 with TRBJ2-6; the D gene is possibly TRBD2 (6 bases). Germline CDR1 is LNHDA and CDR2 is SQIVND (reference sequence). The CDR3 length is 15 residues. This chain's CDR3 is CASRGLSSGANVLTF. The CDR3 DNA reads TGTGCCAGTAGGGGACTTAGCTCTGGGGCCAACGTCTTGACTTTC.

Notes on this clonotype: The junction does not match germline at one end; this may be a read error. The chain uses TRBV20-1 and TRBJ2-7, with 7 bases matching TRBD2. CDR1 is DFQATT, CDR2 SNEGSKA, per germline (reference sequence). This CDR3 has 12 residues. CDR3 DNA sequence: TGCAGTGCGTCGAGCGGGGAGTACGAGCAGTGCTTC. Amino acids: CSASSGEYEQCF.